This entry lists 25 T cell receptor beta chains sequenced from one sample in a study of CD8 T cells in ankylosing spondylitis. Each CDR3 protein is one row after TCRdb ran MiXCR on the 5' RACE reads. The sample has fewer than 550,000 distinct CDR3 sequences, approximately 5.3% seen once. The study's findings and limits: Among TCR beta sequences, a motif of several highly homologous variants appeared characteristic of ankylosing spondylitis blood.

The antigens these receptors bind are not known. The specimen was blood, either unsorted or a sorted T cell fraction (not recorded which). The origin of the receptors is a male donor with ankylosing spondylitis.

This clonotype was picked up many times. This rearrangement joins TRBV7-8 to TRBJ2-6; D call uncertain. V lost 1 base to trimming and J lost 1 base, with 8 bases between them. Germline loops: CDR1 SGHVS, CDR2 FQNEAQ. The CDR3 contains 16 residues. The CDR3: CASSLGGWSGANVLTF. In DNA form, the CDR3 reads TGTGCCAGCAGCTTAGGAGGCTGGTCTGGGGCCAACGTCCTGACTTTC.

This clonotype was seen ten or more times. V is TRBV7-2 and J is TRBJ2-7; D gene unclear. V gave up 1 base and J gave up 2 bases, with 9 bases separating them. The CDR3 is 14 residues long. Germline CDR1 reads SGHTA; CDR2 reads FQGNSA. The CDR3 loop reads CASSLGNTAYEQYF. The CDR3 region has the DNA TGTGCCAGCAGCTTAGGTAACACTGCCTACGAGCAGTACTTC.

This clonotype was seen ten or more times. The CDR3 coding sequence is TGCAGTCCGAGGGGCTCTGGGGCCAACGTCCTGACTTTC. Translating it yields CSPRGSGANVLTF. The chain uses TRBV20-1 and TRBJ2-6; D could derive from TRBD1 or TRBD2 (5 bases each). The CDR3 is 13 amino acids. Per germline, CDR1 DFQATT and CDR2 SNEGSKA (reference sequence). The V end was cut by 8 bases, the J end by 0 bases, with 8 bases between.

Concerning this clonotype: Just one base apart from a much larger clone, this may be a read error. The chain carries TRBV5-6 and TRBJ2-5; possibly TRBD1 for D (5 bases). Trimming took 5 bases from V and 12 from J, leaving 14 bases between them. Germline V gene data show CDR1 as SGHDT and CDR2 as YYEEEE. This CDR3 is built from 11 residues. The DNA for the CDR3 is TGTGCCAGCAGACGGTTAGGGGCCAAGTACTTC. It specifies CASRRLGAKYF.

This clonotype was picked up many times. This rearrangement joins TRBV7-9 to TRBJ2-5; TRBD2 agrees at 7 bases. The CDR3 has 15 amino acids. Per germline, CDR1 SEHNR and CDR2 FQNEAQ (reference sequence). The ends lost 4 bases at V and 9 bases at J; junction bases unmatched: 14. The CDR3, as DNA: TGTGCCAGCAGCTCGGGACTACCCCAGGAAAAGGCCCAGTACTTC. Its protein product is CASSSGLPQEKAQYF.

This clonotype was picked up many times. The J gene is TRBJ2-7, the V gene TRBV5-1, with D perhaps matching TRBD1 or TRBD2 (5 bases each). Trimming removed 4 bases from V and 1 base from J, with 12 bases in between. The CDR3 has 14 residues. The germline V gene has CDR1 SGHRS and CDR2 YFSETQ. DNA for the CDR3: TGCGCCAGCAGCCTGGGGACGGCTTCCTACGAGCAGTACTTC. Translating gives CASSLGTASYEQYF.

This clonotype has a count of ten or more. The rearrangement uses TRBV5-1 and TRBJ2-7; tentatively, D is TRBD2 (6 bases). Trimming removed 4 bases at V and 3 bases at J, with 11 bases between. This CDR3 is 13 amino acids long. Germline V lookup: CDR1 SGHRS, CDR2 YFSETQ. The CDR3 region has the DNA TGCGCCAGCAGCGGACTCGGGGGCTACGAGCAGTACTTC. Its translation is CASSGLGGYEQYF.

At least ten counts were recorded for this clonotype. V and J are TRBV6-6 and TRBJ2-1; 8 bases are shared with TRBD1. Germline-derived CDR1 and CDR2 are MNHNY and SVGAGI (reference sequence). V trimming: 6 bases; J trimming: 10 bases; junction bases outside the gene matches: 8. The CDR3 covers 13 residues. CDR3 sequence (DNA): TGTGCCAGCAGGCGGACAGGGCTACGGGAGCAGTTCTTC. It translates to CASRRTGLREQFF.

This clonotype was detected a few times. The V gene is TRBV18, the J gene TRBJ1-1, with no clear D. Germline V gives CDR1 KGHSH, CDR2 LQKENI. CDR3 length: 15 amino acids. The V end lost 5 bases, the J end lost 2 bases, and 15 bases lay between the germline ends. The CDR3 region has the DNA TGTGCCAGCTCAAGCGACTGGCGGCTAAACACTGAAGCTTTCTTT. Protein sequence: CASSSDWRLNTEAFF.

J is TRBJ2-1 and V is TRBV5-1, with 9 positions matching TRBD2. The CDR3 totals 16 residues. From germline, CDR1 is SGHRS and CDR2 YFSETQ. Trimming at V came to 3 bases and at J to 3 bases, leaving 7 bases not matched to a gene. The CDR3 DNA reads TGCGCCAGCAGCTCCTCCCCTAGCGGGGACTACAATGAGCAGTTCTTC. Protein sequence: CASSSSPSGDYNEQFF.

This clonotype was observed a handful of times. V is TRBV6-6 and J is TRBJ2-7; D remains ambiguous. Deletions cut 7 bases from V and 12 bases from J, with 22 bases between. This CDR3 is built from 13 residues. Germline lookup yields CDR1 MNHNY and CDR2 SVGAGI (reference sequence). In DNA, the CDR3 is TGTGCCAGCACCCCTACCCGCGGCCTAGTTCCGTACTTC. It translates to CASTPTRGLVPYF.

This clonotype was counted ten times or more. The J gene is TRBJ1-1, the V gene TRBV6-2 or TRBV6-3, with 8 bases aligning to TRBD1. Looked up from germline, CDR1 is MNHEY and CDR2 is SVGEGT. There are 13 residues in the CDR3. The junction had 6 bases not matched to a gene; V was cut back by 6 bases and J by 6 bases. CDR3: CASSHRGIPEAFF. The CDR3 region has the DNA TGTGCCAGCAGCCACAGGGGGATCCCTGAAGCTTTCTTT.

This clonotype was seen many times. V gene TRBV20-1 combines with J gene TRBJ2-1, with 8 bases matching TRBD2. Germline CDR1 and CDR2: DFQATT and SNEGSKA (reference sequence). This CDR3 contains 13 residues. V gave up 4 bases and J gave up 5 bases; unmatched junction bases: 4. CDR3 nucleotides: TGCAGTGCTACCGGGACTAGAAACAATGAGCAGTTCTTC. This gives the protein CSATGTRNNEQFF.

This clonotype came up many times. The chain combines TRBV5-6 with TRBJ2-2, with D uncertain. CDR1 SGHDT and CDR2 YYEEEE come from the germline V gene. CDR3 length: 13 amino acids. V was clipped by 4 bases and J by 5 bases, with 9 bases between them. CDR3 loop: CASSRRGTGELFF. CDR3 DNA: TGTGCCAGCAGCCGCAGAGGAACCGGGGAGCTGTTTTTT.

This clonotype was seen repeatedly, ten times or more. CDR3 DNA sequence: TGCAGTGCTAGGGAGATACAGGGCAACTATGGCTACACCTTC. Amino acid sequence: CSAREIQGNYGYTF. This chain joins TRBV20-1 and TRBJ1-2, with D perhaps TRBD1 (6 bases). V lost 3 bases and J 2 bases, leaving 13 bases between the germline ends. Germline CDR1 is DFQATT and CDR2 is SNEGSKA (reference sequence). The CDR3 is 14 amino acids.

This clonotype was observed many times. The CDR3 sequence: CASSAGGQGSYTF. The CDR3 bases are TGTGCCAGCAGTGCCGGCGGACAGGGTAGCTACACCTTC. This chain connects TRBV25-1 to TRBJ1-2, with TRBD1 identical over 8 bases. J gave up 9 bases and V 4 bases, and 7 bases lay outside the gene matches. Germline V gives CDR1 MGHDK, CDR2 SYGVNS. This CDR3 spans 13 amino acids.

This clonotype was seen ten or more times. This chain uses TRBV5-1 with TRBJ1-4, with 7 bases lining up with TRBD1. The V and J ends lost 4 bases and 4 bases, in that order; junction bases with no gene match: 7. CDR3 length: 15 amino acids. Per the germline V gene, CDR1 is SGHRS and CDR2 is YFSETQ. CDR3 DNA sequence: TGCGCCAGCAGCCCAGGGACAGCATATAATGAAAAACTGTTTTTT. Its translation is CASSPGTAYNEKLFF.

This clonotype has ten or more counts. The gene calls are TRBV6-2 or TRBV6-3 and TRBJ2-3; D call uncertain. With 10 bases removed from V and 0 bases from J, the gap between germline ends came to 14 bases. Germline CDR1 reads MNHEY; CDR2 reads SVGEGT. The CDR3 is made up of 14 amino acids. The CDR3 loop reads CATRSRFSTDTQYF. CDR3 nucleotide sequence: TGTGCCACTCGCTCCAGATTTAGCACAGATACGCAGTATTTT.

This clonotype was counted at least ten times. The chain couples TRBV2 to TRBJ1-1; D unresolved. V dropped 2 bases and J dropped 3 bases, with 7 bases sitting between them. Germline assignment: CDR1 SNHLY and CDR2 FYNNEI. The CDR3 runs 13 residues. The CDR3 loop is CASSEIPDTEAFF. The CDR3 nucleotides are TGTGCCAGCAGTGAAATCCCGGACACTGAAGCTTTCTTT.

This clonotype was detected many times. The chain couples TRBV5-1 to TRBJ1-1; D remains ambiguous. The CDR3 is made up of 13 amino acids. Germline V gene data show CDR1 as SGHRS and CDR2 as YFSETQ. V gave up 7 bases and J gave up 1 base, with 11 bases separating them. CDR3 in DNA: TGCGCCAGCCGGCCCGGGCAGAACACTGAAGCTTTCTTT. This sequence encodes CASRPGQNTEAFF.

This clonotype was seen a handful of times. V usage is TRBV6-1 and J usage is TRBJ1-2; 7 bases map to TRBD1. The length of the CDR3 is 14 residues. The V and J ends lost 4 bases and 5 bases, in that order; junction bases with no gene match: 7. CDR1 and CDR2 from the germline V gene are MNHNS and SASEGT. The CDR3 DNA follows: TGTGCCAGCAGTGCTTTCGACAGGGTGTATGGCTACACCTTC. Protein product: CASSAFDRVYGYTF.

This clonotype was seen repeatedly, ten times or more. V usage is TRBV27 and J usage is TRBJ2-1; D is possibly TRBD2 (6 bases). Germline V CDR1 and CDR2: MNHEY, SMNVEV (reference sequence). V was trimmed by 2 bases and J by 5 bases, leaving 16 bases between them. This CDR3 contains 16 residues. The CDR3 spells CASSLRGLRTNNEQFF. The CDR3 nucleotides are TGTGCCAGCAGTTTAAGGGGACTCCGGACGAACAATGAGCAGTTCTTC.

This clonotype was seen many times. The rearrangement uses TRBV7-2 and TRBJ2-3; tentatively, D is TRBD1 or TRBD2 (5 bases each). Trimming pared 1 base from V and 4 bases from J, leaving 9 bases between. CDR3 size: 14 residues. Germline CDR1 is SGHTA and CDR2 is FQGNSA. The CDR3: CASSLVGGADTQYF. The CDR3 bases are TGTGCCAGCAGCTTAGTTGGGGGAGCAGATACGCAGTATTTT.

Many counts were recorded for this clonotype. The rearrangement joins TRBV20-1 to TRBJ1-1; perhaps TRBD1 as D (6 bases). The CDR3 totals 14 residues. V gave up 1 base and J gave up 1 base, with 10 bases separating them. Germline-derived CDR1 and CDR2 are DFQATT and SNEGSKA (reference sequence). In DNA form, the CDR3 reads TGCAGTGCTAGAGTCCGGACAGAGAACACTGAAGCTTTCTTT. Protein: CSARVRTENTEAFF.

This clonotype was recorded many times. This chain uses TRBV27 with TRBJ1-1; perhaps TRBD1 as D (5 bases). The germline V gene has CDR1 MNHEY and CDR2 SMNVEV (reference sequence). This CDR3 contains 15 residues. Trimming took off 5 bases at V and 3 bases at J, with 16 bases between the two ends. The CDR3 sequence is CASSPSGGFYTEAFF. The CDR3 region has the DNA TGTGCCAGCAGTCCGTCGGGGGGATTTTACACTGAAGCTTTCTTT.